The 31 T cell receptor beta chains in this list originate from one sample, sequenced in a study of blood T cell repertoires in COVID-19. Here immunoSEQ multiplex PCR was the method, and the copy in TCRdb shows in-frame clones only, minus some. The sample shows about 100,000 clones, roughly 80% of them seen only once. The sequenced material came from peripheral blood. Source of these receptors: a man aged 45-65 years with active or convalescent COVID-19.

The rearrangement uses TRBV6-5 and TRBJ1-5; 8 nucleotides align to TRBD1. This CDR3 comprises 14 residues. V dropped 5 bases and J dropped 6; count of bases not matched to a gene: 6. The germline gives CDR1 MNHEY, CDR2 SVGAGI. CDR3 sequence reads: CASSRRQGIQPQHF. For the CDR3, the DNA is TGTGCCAGCAGTAGGAGACAGGGGATTCAGCCCCAGCATTTT.

The chain uses TRBV5-1 and TRBJ2-7, with D possibly TRBD2 on 6 matching bases. Germline assignment: CDR1 SGHRS and CDR2 YFSETQ. The CDR3 covers 14 residues. The V gene lost 1 base and the J gene lost 0 bases, with 8 bases spanning the gap. The CDR3 sequence: CASSLYGSSYEQYF. CDR3 DNA: TGCGCCAGCAGCTTGTACGGGAGCTCCTACGAGCAGTACTTC.

This chain links TRBV5-4 with TRBJ2-6; 10 bases are shared with TRBD2. The CDR3 covers 18 residues. With 0 bases clipped from V and 2 bases from J, the junction kept 5 bases outside the gene matches. Per germline, CDR1 SGHNT and CDR2 YYREEE (reference sequence). CDR3: CASSLVFLAGAGANVLTF. Written as DNA, the CDR3 is TGTGCCAGCAGCTTGGTGTTCCTAGCGGGAGCTGGGGCCAACGTCCTGACTTTC.

This clone was seen once. The J gene is TRBJ1-3, the V gene TRBV9; D uncertain. The V and J ends lost 6 bases and 3 bases respectively, with 7 bases between them. Germline loops: CDR1 SGDLS, CDR2 YYNGEE. This CDR3 has 12 amino acids. The DNA for the CDR3 is TGTGCCAGCACGGGGAGTGGAAACACCATATATTTT. Its protein is CASTGSGNTIYF.

The chain joins TRBV10-3 to TRBJ2-5; TRBD2 matches at 7 bases. Germline V gene lookup returns CDR1 ENHRY and CDR2 SYGVKD. The CDR3 is made up of 15 amino acids. V dropped 8 bases and J dropped 1; count of bases not matched to a gene: 10. This CDR3 is CAIQVASGPQETQYF. CDR3 sequence (DNA): TGTGCCATCCAGGTCGCTAGCGGTCCCCAAGAGACCCAGTACTTC.

This clone turned up a few times. The V gene is TRBV2, the J gene TRBJ1-1; TRBD1 might be the D (5 bases). Trimming cost V 7 bases and J 10 bases, with 13 bases left between them. This CDR3 is built from 11 residues. The V gene's germline CDR1 is SNHLY and CDR2 FYNNEI. CDR3: CASILDSTAFF. The CDR3 coding sequence is TGTGCCAGCATTCTTGACAGTACAGCTTTCTTT.

This clone has just one count. The chain employs TRBV5-1 and TRBJ1-1, with no clear D. CDR1 is SGHRS and CDR2 is YFSETQ in the germline V gene. There are 14 residues in the CDR3. V was clipped by 3 bases and J by 1 base, with 10 bases between them. CDR3 protein: CASSSSVENTEAFF. The CDR3 nucleotides are TGCGCCAGCAGCTCCTCGGTAGAGAACACTGAAGCTTTCTTT.

The genes are TRBV6-5 and TRBJ2-7; 11 bases map to TRBD2. The CDR3 contains 14 residues. The V and J ends lost 5 bases and 7 bases, in that order; junction bases with no gene match: 7. Per germline, CDR1 MNHEY and CDR2 SVGAGI. In DNA, the CDR3 is TGTGCCAGCAGTCAACTAGCGGGAGCGCGTGAGCAGTACTTC. Residues: CASSQLAGAREQYF.

This chain joins TRBV5-1 and TRBJ2-3, with D possibly TRBD1 on 8 matching bases. CDR3 length equals 15 residues. V was clipped by 3 bases and J by 1 base, with 12 bases between them. Germline V gives CDR1 SGHRS, CDR2 YFSETQ. The CDR3 DNA reads TGCGCCAGCAGCTGGGGGGGACAGGGCACAGATACGCAGTATTTT. It translates to CASSWGGQGTDTQYF. The full variable domain, in which reference TRBV5-1 and TRBJ2-3 provide the parts outside the CDR3, is KAGVTQTPRYLIKTRGQQVTLSCSPISGHRSVSWYQQTPGQGLQFLFEYFSETQRNKGNFPGRFSGRQFSNSRSEMNVSTLELGDSALYLCASSWGGQGTDTQYFGPGTRLTVL.

The chain recombines TRBV10-3 with TRBJ1-1; D is unclear. CDR3 length equals 13 residues. Deletions cut 3 bases from V and 5 bases from J, with 10 bases between. Germline CDR1 and CDR2: ENHRY and SYGVKD. The CDR3 sequence: CAISDNGDTEAFF. As DNA, the CDR3 is TGTGCCATCAGTGATAATGGAGATACTGAAGCTTTCTTT.

This clone was counted once. V is TRBV5-1 and J is TRBJ2-1; 12 nucleotides agree with TRBD2. J gave up 8 bases and V 5 bases, and 11 bases lay outside the gene matches. Germline V gives CDR1 SGHRS, CDR2 YFSETQ. There are 16 residues in the CDR3. CDR3 DNA sequence: TGCGCCAGCAGATCTTCCCGACTAGCGGGAGCTGATGAGCAGTTCTTC. It yields the protein CASRSSRLAGADEQFF.

The chain is built from TRBV21-1 and TRBJ1-1. TRBV21-1 is shown as a pseudogene. This CDR3 has 15 residues. The CDR3 reads CASSNREERNTEAFF. CDR3 coding DNA: TGTGCCAGCAGCAACAGGGAGGAAAGGAACACTGAAGCTTTCTTT.

This chain links TRBV19 with TRBJ2-2, with 8 bases matching TRBD2. This CDR3 has 16 residues. Germline-derived CDR1 and CDR2 are LNHDA and SQIVND (reference sequence). V shed 5 bases, J shed 5 bases, and the junction held 10 bases outside the gene matches. CDR3 in DNA: TGTGCCAGTAGTTCCGGGGAAAGCGGGAGAACCGGGGAGCTGTTTTTT. As protein: CASSSGESGRTGELFF.

The chain combines TRBV27 with TRBJ1-1; 9 bases fit TRBD1. The V gene end was trimmed by 7 bases and the J gene end by 0 bases; junction bases not matched to a gene: 3. The CDR3 extends over 14 amino acids. Germline-derived CDR1 and CDR2 are MNHEY and SMNVEV (reference sequence). CDR3 residues: CASTGQGMNTEAFF. DNA of the CDR3: TGTGCCAGCACGGGACAGGGAATGAACACTGAAGCTTTCTTT.

V is TRBV19 and J is TRBJ1-1; D gene ambiguous. Per the germline V gene, CDR1 is LNHDA and CDR2 is SQIVND (reference sequence). The CDR3 has 12 residues. V dropped 3 bases and J dropped 1 base, with 3 bases sitting between them. The CDR3: CASSIRNTEAFF. DNA of the CDR3: TGTGCCAGTAGTATCCGGAACACTGAAGCTTTCTTT.

This sequence joins TRBV2 and TRBJ2-7; the match to TRBD2 covers 8 bases. The V gene end was trimmed by 6 bases and the J gene end by 2 bases; junction bases not matched to a gene: 6. There are 14 residues in the CDR3. Germline V lookup: CDR1 SNHLY, CDR2 FYNNEI. The CDR3 DNA follows: TGTGCCAGCAGACTACTAGCGGCCGCCTACGAGCAGTACTTC. Protein sequence: CASRLLAAAYEQYF.

J is TRBJ2-1 and V is TRBV5-1, with 12 bases that match TRBD2. Germline lookup yields CDR1 SGHRS and CDR2 YFSETQ. The CDR3 loop spans 16 amino acids. Trimming took 0 bases from V and 9 from J; bases not matched to a gene: 7. The CDR3, as DNA: TGCGCCAGCAGCTTGGGGGCTAGCGGGAGGGCAATTGAGCAGTTCTTC. This codes for CASSLGASGRAIEQFF.

The V call is TRBV4-1, the J call TRBJ2-7; possibly TRBD2 for D (6 bases). The length of the CDR3 is 15 residues. Trimming took off 4 bases at V and 0 bases at J, with 13 bases between the two ends. Looked up from germline, CDR1 is MGHRA and CDR2 is YSYEKL. CDR3 region: CASSLQRASSYEQYF. The CDR3 bases are TGCGCCAGCAGCCTCCAGCGGGCGAGCTCCTACGAGCAGTACTTC.

The rearrangement links TRBV24-1 to TRBJ1-2; no reliable D call. Between the trimmed V and J ends, which lost 1 base and 8 bases, there was a span of 10 bases. The CDR3 is 13 residues long. Germline-derived CDR1 and CDR2 are KGHDR and SFDVKD. The CDR3 coding sequence is TGTGCCACCAGTGATTTTACCCAGAGGGGCTACACCTTC. This gives the protein CATSDFTQRGYTF.

The chain uses TRBV7-2 and TRBJ1-1; a weak D match, TRBD1 (6 bases). Germline V CDR1 and CDR2: SGHTA, FQGNSA. V was trimmed by 0 bases and J by 2 bases, leaving 19 bases between them. The CDR3 runs to 18 residues. The CDR3 protein is CASSLAGWGRAVNTEAFF. Written as DNA, the CDR3 is TGTGCCAGCAGCTTAGCTGGCTGGGGGCGGGCTGTCAACACTGAAGCTTTCTTT.

The chain employs TRBV30 and TRBJ2-1, with 9 bases fitting TRBD2. Germline V gives CDR1 GTSNPN, CDR2 SVGIG (reference sequence). The CDR3 covers 16 residues. The V and J ends lost 3 bases and 0 bases, in that order; junction bases with no gene match: 6. The CDR3 sequence is CAWRAGGTRSYNEQFF. CDR3 sequence (DNA): TGTGCCTGGAGGGCGGGGGGGACACGCTCCTACAATGAGCAGTTCTTC.

The chain has TRBV29-1 and TRBJ2-1; 8 positions match TRBD2. The CDR3 loop spans 13 amino acids. Trimming removed 4 bases from V and 6 bases from J; junction bases left unmatched: 5. Germline-derived CDR1 and CDR2 are SQVTM and ANQGSEA. The CDR3 region has the DNA TGCAGCGTTGGAGCGGGAGAGGCCAATGAGCAGTTCTTC. The encoded protein is CSVGAGEANEQFF.

The chain couples TRBV3-1 (or the pseudogene TRBV3-2) to TRBJ1-5, with unresolved D. The CDR3 is made up of 15 amino acids. Trimming cost V 5 bases and J 1 base, with 12 bases left between them. From germline, CDR1 is LGHDT and CDR2 YNNKEL (reference sequence). CDR3 DNA: TGTGCCAGCAGCGCCCACTGGGAGAGCAATCAGCCCCAGCATTTT. Its protein is CASSAHWESNQPQHF.

The sample holds a few counts of this clone. Other DNA sequences in this sample translate to the same CDR3. Here the CDR3 reads CSARSGHEQYF. The CDR3, as DNA: TGCAGTGCTAGAAGCGGCCACGAGCAGTACTTC. The rearrangement uses TRBV20-1 and TRBJ2-7; perhaps TRBD2 as D (5 bases). The CDR3 is 11 amino acids. Germline CDR1 DFQATT, CDR2 SNEGSKA (reference sequence). Trimming pared 2 bases from V and 5 bases from J, leaving 7 bases between.

This chain uses TRBV2 with TRBJ2-1; 8 positions agree with TRBD1. Germline V lookup: CDR1 SNHLY, CDR2 FYNNEI. CDR3 size: 16 residues. V dropped 6 bases and J dropped 2; count of bases not matched to a gene: 9. The CDR3 DNA is TGTGCCAGCAGGGACCCGACAGGGGAGGCCTACAATGAGCAGTTCTTC. It specifies CASRDPTGEAYNEQFF.

The chain carries TRBV3-1 (or the pseudogene TRBV3-2) and TRBJ2-7; D is unresolved. The CDR3 consists of 15 residues. The germline V gene has CDR1 LGHDT and CDR2 YNNKEL (reference sequence). V was cut by 3 bases and J by 5 bases, with 17 bases left in between. The CDR3 sequence: CASSQAMLQNHEQYF. DNA of the CDR3: TGTGCCAGCAGCCAGGCAATGCTCCAGAACCACGAGCAGTACTTC.

The J gene is TRBJ1-1, the V gene TRBV19; D not resolved. V shed 9 bases and J shed 3 bases, with 20 bases lying between them. Germline V CDR1 and CDR2: LNHDA, SQIVND (reference sequence). CDR3 size: 15 residues. CDR3 coding DNA: TGTGCCAGCCTGTCGATGGGGAGAGGTTACACTGAAGCTTTCTTT. It codes for CASLSMGRGYTEAFF.

J is TRBJ2-1 and V is TRBV18; 7 bases match TRBD2. Losses at the gene ends were 8 bases for V and 5 bases for J; bases not matched to a gene: 9. This CDR3 is 14 amino acids long. The germline V gene has CDR1 KGHSH and CDR2 LQKENI. CDR3 DNA: TGTGCCAGCCGCCCCTCTAGCGGAGACAATGAGCAGTTCTTC. This codes for CASRPSSGDNEQFF.

The chain joins TRBV2 to TRBJ1-5; D ambiguous. Deletions cut 6 bases from V and 0 bases from J, with 12 bases between. Germline CDR1 and CDR2: SNHLY and FYNNEI. The length of the CDR3 is 15 residues. In DNA, the CDR3 is TGTGCCAGCAGGGAGATGGCCAATAGCAATCAGCCCCAGCATTTT. This translates into CASREMANSNQPQHF.

The chain uses TRBV7-6 and TRBJ1-2; possible D gene TRBD1, 6 bases. The V gene's germline CDR1 is SGHVS and CDR2 FNYEAQ. The CDR3 spans 14 residues. V was pared by 1 base and J by 5 bases, with 11 bases between. CDR3 DNA: TGTGCCAGCAGCTTAGAGGCAGGGACATATGGCTACACCTTC. This encodes CASSLEAGTYGYTF.

This CDR3 reads CATSAQTSRLFF. CDR3 DNA: TGTGCCACCAGTGCCCAGACTAGCCGGCTGTTCTTC. The rearrangement uses TRBV24-1 and TRBJ2-1, with TRBD2 matching over 7 bases. The length of the CDR3 is 12 residues. Germline V gene lookup returns CDR1 KGHDR and CDR2 SFDVKD. Trimming cost V 5 bases and J 15 bases; bases outside gene matches: 9.